This T cell receptor beta chain was captured by sequencing in a study of blood T cell repertoires in COVID-19 (dated by TCRdb to about 2020). Context from the whole study: Samples covering the acute and convalescent phases of COVID-19 were provided by collaborators in the United States, Italy and Spain. The prospective study material was composed of cDNA or gDNA derived from T cells, B-cell-depleted T cells, or PBMCs. Deeply sampled blood TCRbeta repertoires from subjects exposed to, actively infected with, or recovered from COVID-19 were included in the dataset. The repertoires were released in a freely available public database intended as a resource for research on the immune response to SARS-CoV-2. The samples were drawn from two sources: the first 160 participants of the ongoing ImmuneRACE study, and 1,000 to 1,500 subjects contributed by 6 global collaborators. The sample metadata nearly always contained a de-identified subject ID, COVID-19 status, age in years and sex. HLA class I and class II types, where available, came from metadata supplied by the sample provider rather than from assay-based typing. The investigation overall reported the following: How much clinical and demographic metadata was included differed by source and by participant, and the metadata was provided uncurated.

This clone was seen more than once but under ten times. The antigen this receptor binds is unknown. No quality values exist for individual bases; no much larger clone is one base distant. The collaborating institutions used their own protocols to collect whole blood in K2EDTA tubes. For TCRbeta analysis, collaborator samples were shipped as frozen whole blood, as isolated PBMCs, or as DNA extracted from either sample type. The immunoSEQ Assay, a bias-controlled multiplex PCR, was used to amplify TCRbeta CDR3 regions from genomic DNA. The authors' analysis ran thus. The number of nucleated cells in each sample was estimated from the amplification of reference gene primers within the assay. To quantify the absolute abundance of each unique TCRbeta CDR3 rearrangement, sequence reads were collapsed and filtered. For each sample, productive Simpson clonality was calculated by taking the square root of Simpson's diversity index across productive rearrangements. The table comes from immuneACCESS by way of TCRdb, which keeps in-frame sequences with V and J called. Part of the clones is missing from these tables; in studies checked, under half for an unresolved V gene and the rest for unknown reasons. V and J calls and clone size come straight from that table; D and trimming were deduced from the DNA. Across this sample there are about 160,000 clones, with around 74% seen only once. The top ten constitute roughly 3.1% of the sample.

CDR1 and CDR2, looked up from the germline V gene (reference sequence), are GTSNPN and SVGIG. The CDR3 measures 14 amino acids from cysteine to phenylalanine. CDR3 DNA only is kept here, 42 bases in frame from base 1. V is clipped by 0 bases and J by 4 bases, and the sequence between their germline boundaries is 12 bases long. This chain is built from TRBV30 and TRBJ1-1, with the identity of the D gene unclear. The receptor's source is a man in his sixties or seventies with acute or convalescent COVID-19. Specimen: peripheral blood. The CDR3 loop reads CAWSVLLGSTEAFF. The nucleotide sequence reads as follows: TGTGCCTGGAGTGTACTCCTCGGGAGCACTGAAGCTTTCTTT.